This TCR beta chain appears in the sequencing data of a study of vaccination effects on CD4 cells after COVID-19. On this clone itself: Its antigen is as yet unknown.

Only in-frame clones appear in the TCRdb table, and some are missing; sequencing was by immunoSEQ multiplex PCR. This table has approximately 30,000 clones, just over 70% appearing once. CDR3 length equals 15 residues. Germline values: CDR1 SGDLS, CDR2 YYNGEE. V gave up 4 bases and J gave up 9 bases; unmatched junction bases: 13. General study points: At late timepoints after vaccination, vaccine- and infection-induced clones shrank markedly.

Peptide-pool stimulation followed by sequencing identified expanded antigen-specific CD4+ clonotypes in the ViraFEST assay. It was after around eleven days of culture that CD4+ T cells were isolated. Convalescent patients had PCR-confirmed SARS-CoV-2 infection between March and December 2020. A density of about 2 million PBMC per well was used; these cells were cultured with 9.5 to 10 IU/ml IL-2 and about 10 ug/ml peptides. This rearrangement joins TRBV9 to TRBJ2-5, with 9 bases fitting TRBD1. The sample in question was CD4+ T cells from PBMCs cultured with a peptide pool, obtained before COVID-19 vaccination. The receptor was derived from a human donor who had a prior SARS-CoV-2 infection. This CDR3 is CASSLGTGSPVPQYF. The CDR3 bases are TGTGCCAGCAGCCTCGGGACAGGGAGCCCGGTGCCCCAGTACTTC.